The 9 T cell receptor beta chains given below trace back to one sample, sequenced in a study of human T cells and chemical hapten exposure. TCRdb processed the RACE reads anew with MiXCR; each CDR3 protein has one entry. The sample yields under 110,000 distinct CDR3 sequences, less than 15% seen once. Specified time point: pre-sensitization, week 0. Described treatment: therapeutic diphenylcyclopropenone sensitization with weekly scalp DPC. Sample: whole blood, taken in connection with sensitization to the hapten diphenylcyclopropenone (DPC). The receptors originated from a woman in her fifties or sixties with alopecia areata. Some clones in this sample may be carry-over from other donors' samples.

The CDR3 protein is CASSLRAIGELFF. As DNA, the CDR3 is TGCGCCAGCAGTCTTCGGGCCATCGGGGAGCTGTTTTTT. The chain joins TRBV10-2 to TRBJ2-2; no definite D call. This CDR3 region has 13 residues. V was pared by 5 bases and J by 7 bases, with 11 bases between. CDR1 and CDR2 (germline): WSHSY, SAAADI.

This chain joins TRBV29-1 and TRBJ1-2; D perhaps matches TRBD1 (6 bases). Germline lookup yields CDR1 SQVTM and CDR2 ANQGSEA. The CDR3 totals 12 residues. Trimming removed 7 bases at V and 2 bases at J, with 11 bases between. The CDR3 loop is CSGSRGNYGYTF. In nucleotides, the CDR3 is TGCAGCGGGTCCAGGGGCAACTATGGCTACACCTTC.

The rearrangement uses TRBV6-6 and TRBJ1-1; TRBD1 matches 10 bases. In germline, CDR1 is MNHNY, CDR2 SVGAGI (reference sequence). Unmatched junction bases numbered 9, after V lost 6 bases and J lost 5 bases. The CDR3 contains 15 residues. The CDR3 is CASRVTTGGMTEAFF. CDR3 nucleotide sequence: TGTGCCAGCAGAGTGACGACAGGGGGCATGACTGAAGCTTTCTTT.

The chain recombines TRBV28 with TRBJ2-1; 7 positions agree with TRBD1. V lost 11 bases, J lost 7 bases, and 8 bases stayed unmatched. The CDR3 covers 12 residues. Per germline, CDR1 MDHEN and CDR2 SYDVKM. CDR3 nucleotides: TGTGCCTCGGGACAGAAAAAGAATGAGCAGTTCTTC. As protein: CASGQKKNEQFF.

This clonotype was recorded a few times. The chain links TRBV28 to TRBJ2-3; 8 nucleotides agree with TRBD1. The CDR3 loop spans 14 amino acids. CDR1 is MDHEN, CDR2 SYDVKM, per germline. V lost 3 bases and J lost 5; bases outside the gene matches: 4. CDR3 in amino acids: CASSFRGRVDTQYF. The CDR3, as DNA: TGTGCCAGCAGTTTCAGGGGGCGGGTAGATACGCAGTATTTT.

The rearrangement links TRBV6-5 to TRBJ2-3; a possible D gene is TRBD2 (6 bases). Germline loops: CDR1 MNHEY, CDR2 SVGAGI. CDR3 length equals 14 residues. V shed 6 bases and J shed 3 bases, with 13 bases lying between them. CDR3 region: CASRGDFTTDTQYF. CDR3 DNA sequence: TGTGCCAGCAGGGGGGACTTTACGACAGATACGCAGTATTTT.

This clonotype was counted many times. CDR3 DNA: TGTGCCAGCACCCAAAGGACAGGGGCCCCCGGGGAGCTGTTTTTT. Its translation: CASTQRTGAPGELFF. The chain joins TRBV2 to TRBJ2-2, with 9 bases lining up with TRBD1. The CDR3 consists of 15 residues. The germline V gene encodes CDR1 SNHLY and CDR2 FYNNEI. The junction had 9 bases not matched to a gene; V was cut back by 7 bases and J by 6 bases.

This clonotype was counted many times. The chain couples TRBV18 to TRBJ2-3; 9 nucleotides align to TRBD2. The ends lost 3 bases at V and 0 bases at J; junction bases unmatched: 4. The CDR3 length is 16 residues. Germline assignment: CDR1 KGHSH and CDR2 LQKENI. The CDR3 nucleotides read TGTGCCAGCTCACCCCCTAGCGGGGCTAGCACAGATACGCAGTATTTT. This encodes CASSPPSGASTDTQYF. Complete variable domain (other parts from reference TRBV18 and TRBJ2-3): NAGVMQNPRHLVRRRGQEARLRCSPMKGHSHVYWYRQLPEEGLKFMVYLQKENIIDESGMPKERFSAEFPKEGPSILRIQQVVRGDSAAYFCASSPPSGASTDTQYFGPGTRLTVL.

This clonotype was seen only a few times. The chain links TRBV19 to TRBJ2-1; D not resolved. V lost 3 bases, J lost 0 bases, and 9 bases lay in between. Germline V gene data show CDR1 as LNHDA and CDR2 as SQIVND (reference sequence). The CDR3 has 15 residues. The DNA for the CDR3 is TGTGCCAGTAGTATCGCCAGCAGCTCCTACAATGAGCAGTTCTTC. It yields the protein CASSIASSSYNEQFF.